These 24 T cell receptor beta chains were all obtained from the same sample, sequenced in a study of cytomegalovirus exposure and HLA in healthy donors. Use of 60 Vbeta and 13 Jbeta primers characterized the PCR. This table comes from immunoSEQ multiplex PCR, and its TCRdb copy is limited to in-frame clones, with some not included. Of about 150,000 clones listed, around two thirds were seen once; the top ten hold about 1.5%. Source material: PBMCs. The receptor set was obtained from a woman under 30 in good health and CMV-seronegative.

The gene calls are TRBV13 and TRBJ1-4, with D perhaps TRBD1 (5 bases). The CDR3 length is 16 residues. Between the trimmed V and J ends, which lost 5 bases and 6 bases, there was a span of 19 bases. Germline assignment: CDR1 PRHDT and CDR2 FYEKMQ (reference sequence). The CDR3 loop is CASSRHWGGRDEKLFF. CDR3 sequence (DNA): TGTGCCAGCAGCCGCCACTGGGGCGGGAGGGATGAAAAACTGTTTTTT.

The chain employs TRBV18 and TRBJ1-1; tentative D call: TRBD1 (5 bases). V was pared by 0 bases and J by 8 bases, with 10 bases between. The CDR3 contains 13 residues. Germline V gene sequence: CDR1 KGHSH, CDR2 LQKENI. This CDR3 is CASSPPTGGEAFF. Here the CDR3 DNA reads TGTGCCAGCTCACCACCTACTGGGGGGGAAGCTTTCTTT.

The chain is built from TRBV7-2 and TRBJ2-1; the D is unclear. Germline V gene lookup returns CDR1 SGHTA and CDR2 FQGNSA. V was trimmed by 4 bases and J by 8 bases, leaving 6 bases between them. The CDR3 consists of 11 residues. This chain's CDR3 is CASSSAYEQFF. Here the CDR3 DNA reads TGTGCCAGCAGCTCAGCCTATGAGCAGTTCTTC.

The chain links TRBV15 to TRBJ2-3, with TRBD1 identical over 8 bases. Germline loops: CDR1 LNHNV, CDR2 YYDKDF (reference sequence). This CDR3 region has 14 residues. The V segment lost 7 bases and the J segment 3 bases; nucleotides outside the gene matches: 6. The CDR3 nucleotides are TGTGCCACCAACAATAGACAGGGGACAGATACGCAGTATTTT. Translated: CATNNRQGTDTQYF.

This sequence joins TRBV15 and TRBJ1-2; TRBD1 matches 8 bases. Trimming cost V 0 bases and J 6 bases; bases outside gene matches: 3. Germline CDR1 reads LNHNV; CDR2 reads YYDKDF (reference sequence). The CDR3 extends over 14 amino acids. The CDR3 coding sequence is TGTGCCACCAGCAGAGATCCAGGGGGCAATGGCTACACCTTC. Translation: CATSRDPGGNGYTF.

The chain couples TRBV9 to TRBJ1-1, with D maybe TRBD1 (6 bases). Trimming pared 4 bases from V and 5 bases from J, leaving 18 bases between. Germline CDR1 SGDLS, CDR2 YYNGEE. There are 15 residues in the CDR3. The CDR3 loop is CASSPRGATLTEAFF. The CDR3 bases are TGTGCCAGCAGCCCCCGGGGGGCCACCTTAACTGAAGCTTTCTTT. Variable domain in full (rest from reference TRBV9 and TRBJ1-1): DSGVTQTPKHLITATGQRVTLRCSPRSGDLSVYWYQQSLDQGLQFLIQYYNGEERAKGNILERFSAQQFPDLHSELNLSSLELGDSALYFCASSPRGATLTEAFFGQGTRLTVV.

This sequence joins TRBV30 and TRBJ1-5; the match to TRBD1 covers 9 bases. V was pared by 3 bases and J by 4 bases, with 1 base of the junction left unmatched. CDR1 is GTSNPN, CDR2 SVGIG, per germline (reference sequence). The CDR3 extends over 13 amino acids. CDR3 nucleotides: TGTGCCTGGAGGGGGACAGGGAATCAGCCCCAGCATTTT. Translating gives CAWRGTGNQPQHF. Variable domain in full (rest from reference TRBV30 and TRBJ1-5): SQTIHQWPATLVQPVGSPLSLECTVEGTSNPNLYWYRQAAGRGLQLLFYSVGIGQISSEVPQNLSASRPQDRQFILSSKKLLLSDSGFYLCAWRGTGNQPQHFGDGTRLSIL.

CDR3 in amino acids: CASKTDRSVEPQHF. In nucleotides, the CDR3 is TGTGCCAGCAAAACGGACAGGTCGGTGGAGCCCCAGCATTTT. This chain uses TRBV2 with TRBJ1-5; TRBD1 aligns across 7 bases. Germline CDR1 reads SNHLY; CDR2 reads FYNNEI. V gave up 7 bases and J gave up 8 bases; unmatched junction bases: 11. The CDR3 covers 14 residues.

The chain joins TRBV5-1 to TRBJ2-5, with 7 bases fitting TRBD1. Per the germline V gene, CDR1 is SGHRS and CDR2 is YFSETQ. The CDR3 spans 13 residues. Trimming cost V 6 bases and J 5 bases; bases outside gene matches: 7. CDR3 sequence reads: CASKPGQSETQYF. The CDR3 DNA follows: TGCGCCAGCAAACCGGGACAGTCTGAGACCCAGTACTTC.

Notes on this clone: One end of the junction fails to match germline, which may point to a read error. V and J are TRBV7-9 and TRBJ2-3, with 8 bases that match TRBD2. Germline assignment: CDR1 SEHNR and CDR2 FQNEAQ (reference sequence). The CDR3 loop spans 15 amino acids. This chain's CDR3 is CSSTPSTSGTDTQYF. The DNA of the CDR3 is TGTTCCAGCACCCCGTCGACTAGCGGCACAGATACGCAGTATTTT.

The chain uses TRBV5-5 and TRBJ2-2, with TRBD2 as a possible D gene (6 bases). Trimming took off 3 bases at V and 2 bases at J, with 17 bases between the two ends. Germline V gives CDR1 SGHKS, CDR2 YYEKEE (reference sequence). The CDR3 extends over 17 amino acids. The CDR3 DNA follows: TGTGCCAGCAGCTGGCCCCGGGACTTAATAAACACCGGGGAGCTGTTTTTT. It is translated as CASSWPRDLINTGELFF.

V and J are TRBV6-5 and TRBJ1-1, with a possible D match to TRBD1 (6 bases). There are 15 residues in the CDR3. Germline lookup yields CDR1 MNHEY and CDR2 SVGAGI. V was shortened by 1 base and J by 0 bases, with 9 bases between the two germline ends. CDR3 nucleotides: TGTGCCAGCAGTTACTTATCAGGGGTGAACACTGAAGCTTTCTTT. It yields the protein CASSYLSGVNTEAFF.

This clone was seen more than once but under ten times. The V and J genes are TRBV14 and TRBJ2-1, with a possible D match to TRBD1 (6 bases). The CDR3 extends over 17 amino acids. V was trimmed by 1 base and J by 3 bases, leaving 16 bases between them. The germline CDR1 and CDR2 sequences are SGHDN and FVKESK. The CDR3 DNA follows: TGTGCCAGCAGCCAAGGAGTGGACAGACCCCGCTACAATGAGCAGTTCTTC. Its translation: CASSQGVDRPRYNEQFF.

The table lists this clone with a few counts. The chain carries TRBV29-1 and TRBJ1-2, with 7 bases lining up with TRBD1. CDR3 length: 13 residues. CDR1 and CDR2 (germline): SQVTM, ANQGSEA. Trimming at V came to 1 base and at J to 4 bases, leaving 3 bases not matched to a gene. CDR3 DNA sequence: TGCAGCGTTGAAGGCCAGGGGGTCTATGGCTACACCTTC. Encoded protein: CSVEGQGVYGYTF. Drawing the rest from reference TRBV29-1 and TRBJ1-2, the complete variable domain is SAVISQKPSRDICQRGTSLTIQCQVDSQVTMMFWYRQQPGQSLTLIATANQGSEATYESGFVIDKFPISRPNLTFSTLTVSNMSPEDSSIYLCSVEGQGVYGYTFGSGTRLTVV.

The chain uses TRBV6-5 and TRBJ1-3, with D possibly TRBD1 on 6 matching bases. The length of the CDR3 is 12 residues. Per the germline V gene, CDR1 is MNHEY and CDR2 is SVGAGI. V lost 6 bases, J lost 4 bases, and 7 bases lay in between. Here the CDR3 reads CASSDRGNTIYF. CDR3 in DNA: TGTGCCAGCAGCGACAGGGGAAACACCATATATTTT.

Written as DNA, the CDR3 is TGTGCCAGCAGCCAAGGTCAGGGACTTAATCAGCCCCAGCATTTT. Its translation: CASSQGQGLNQPQHF. J is TRBJ1-5 and V is TRBV14, with D possibly matching TRBD1 (5 bases). CDR1 SGHDN and CDR2 FVKESK come from the germline V gene. The CDR3 extends over 15 amino acids. V dropped 1 base and J dropped 4 bases, with 11 bases sitting between them.

The chain joins TRBV11-2 to TRBJ2-7; D perhaps matches TRBD1 (5 bases). Trimming shortened V by 5 bases and J by 2 bases, and 13 bases separated the two germline ends. Looked up from germline, CDR1 is SGHAT and CDR2 is FQNNGV. The CDR3 totals 14 residues. CDR3 nucleotides: TGTGCCAGCAGCCCTGATGGGGCTACCTACGAGCAGTACTTC. This encodes CASSPDGATYEQYF.

The rearrangement joins TRBV11-3 to TRBJ2-5; 12 bases agree with TRBD2. Looked up from germline, CDR1 is SGHNT and CDR2 is YENEEA. CDR3 length equals 19 residues. The J segment lost 0 bases and the V segment lost 3 bases, leaving 11 bases of the junction unmatched. The CDR3 DNA is TGTGCCAGCAGCTTGGGACTAGCGGGTGGGGGGATGTACCAAGAGACCCAGTACTTC. This encodes CASSLGLAGGGMYQETQYF. The whole variable domain, filled in from reference TRBV11-3 and TRBJ2-5, reads EAGVVQSPRYKIIEKKQPVAFWCNPISGHNTLYWYLQNLGQGPELLIRYENEEAVDDSQLPKDRFSAERLKGVDSTLKIQPAELGDSAVYLCASSLGLAGGGMYQETQYFGPGTRLLVL.

The rearrangement uses TRBV27 and TRBJ1-4, with D perhaps TRBD1 (6 bases). The CDR3 length is 14 residues. Germline V gene sequence: CDR1 MNHEY, CDR2 SMNVEV (reference sequence). Trimming removed 2 bases at V and 3 bases at J, with 7 bases between. CDR3 nucleotides: TGTGCCAGCAGTTTAAGACAGGCTAATGAAAAACTGTTTTTT. Translated: CASSLRQANEKLFF.

This clone appeared a few times. V usage is TRBV9 and J usage is TRBJ2-1, with TRBD2 matching 11 bases. V was clipped by 2 bases and J by 5 bases; unmatched bases: 3. The V gene's germline CDR1 is SGDLS and CDR2 YYNGEE. There are 15 residues in the CDR3. CDR3 sequence (DNA): TGTGCCAGCAGCGTTTTTAGCGGGAGGGACAATGAGCAGTTCTTC. It translates to CASSVFSGRDNEQFF.

The chain employs TRBV5-5 and TRBJ1-2; 7 bases map to TRBD1. Losses at the gene ends were 4 bases for V and 7 bases for J; bases not matched to a gene: 13. The CDR3 extends over 15 amino acids. Germline V gene lookup returns CDR1 SGHKS and CDR2 YYEKEE (reference sequence). CDR3 loop: CASSEKTGSGGGYTF. CDR3 in DNA: TGTGCCAGCAGCGAAAAGACAGGGTCCGGGGGTGGCTACACCTTC.

The V gene is TRBV6-5, the J gene TRBJ2-1, with 8 bases that match TRBD1. Germline V CDR1 and CDR2: MNHEY, SVGAGI. The CDR3 has 15 residues. Trimming at V came to 0 bases and at J to 2 bases, leaving 0 bases not matched to a gene. The CDR3 nucleotides read TGTGCCAGCAGTTACTCGGGACAGGCCTACAATGAGCAGTTCTTC. Amino acids: CASSYSGQAYNEQFF.

This chain connects TRBV9 to TRBJ1-1; a possible D gene is TRBD1 (5 bases). The CDR3 is 12 residues long. V lost 3 bases to trimming and J lost 8 bases, with 11 bases between them. CDR1 and CDR2 (germline): SGDLS, YYNGEE. The CDR3 bases are TGTGCCAGCAGCGCAAGTCGGGGGGAAGCTTTCTTT. Its translation is CASSASRGEAFF.

The genes are TRBV19 and TRBJ1-4, with D perhaps matching TRBD1 (5 bases). The germline gives CDR1 LNHDA, CDR2 SQIVND (reference sequence). V was cut by 1 base and J by 5 bases, with 14 bases left in between. CDR3 length: 16 residues. CDR3 coding DNA: TGTGCCAGTAGTATAGGATCAGGGCGATGGAATGAAAAACTGTTTTTT. It codes for CASSIGSGRWNEKLFF.